A selection of T cell receptor beta chains follows, all from one sample in a study of shared clonotypes between healthy human individuals. Profiling relied on immunoSEQ multiplex PCR, and the TCRdb table lists in-frame clones only, not all of them. The sample consists of around 95,000 clones, about 45% of them appearing once. The sample was PBMCs. Source of these receptors: a woman in her 40s in good health. Some clones in this sample may be carry-over from other donors' samples. The CDR3 runs from the conserved cysteine through the conserved F or W. A D gene is named only where the DNA matches it firmly. Clone size is stated in some rows and not others, as once, few, many or a class when expanded.

d_gene: TRBD2
j_gene: TRBJ2-7
abundance: NA
v_gene: TRBV5-4
CDR3aa: CASSLAGVYEQYF
CDR3nt: TGTGCCAGCAGCCTAGCGGGAGTGTACGAGCAGTACTTC

d_gene: NA
j_gene: TRBJ1-5
abundance: few
v_gene: TRBV7-2
CDR3aa: CASRLGQPQHF
CDR3nt: TGTGCCAGCAGACTGGGGCAGCCCCAGCATTTT

d_gene: NA
j_gene: TRBJ2-7
abundance: NA
v_gene: TRBV5-1
CDR3aa: CASSLGQVVGDEQYF
CDR3nt: TGCGCCAGCAGCTTGGGTCAGGTGGTTGGGGACGAGCAGTACTTC

d_gene: NA
j_gene: TRBJ1-2
abundance: many
v_gene: TRBV30
CDR3aa: CAWSAGTNYGYTF
CDR3nt: TGTGCCTGGAGTGCCGGGACCAACTATGGCTACACCTTC

d_gene: TRBD1
j_gene: TRBJ1-4
abundance: NA
v_gene: TRBV7-9
CDR3aa: CASNYRGDEKLFF
CDR3nt: TGTGCCAGCAACTACAGGGGAGATGAAAAACTGTTTTTT

d_gene: NA
j_gene: TRBJ2-7
abundance: NA
v_gene: TRBV5-4
CDR3aa: CASSLATRPSYEQYF
CDR3nt: TGTGCCAGCAGCTTGGCCACGCGTCCCTCCTACGAGCAGTACTTC

d_gene: NA
j_gene: TRBJ2-1
abundance: NA
v_gene: TRBV15
CDR3aa: CATSRLGLTTEQFF
CDR3nt: TGTGCCACCAGCAGACTCGGACTCACTACAGAGCAGTTCTTC

d_gene: TRBD1
j_gene: TRBJ1-1
abundance: many
v_gene: TRBV2
CDR3aa: CASSGDSEAFF
CDR3nt: TGTGCCAGCAGTGGGGACAGTGAAGCTTTCTTT

d_gene: NA
j_gene: TRBJ1-4
abundance: NA
v_gene: TRBV30
CDR3aa: CAWSRRGGEKLFF
CDR3nt: TGTGCCTGGAGTAGAAGGGGAGGAGAAAAACTGTTTTTT

d_gene: TRBD2
j_gene: TRBJ2-1
abundance: few
v_gene: TRBV7-6
CDR3aa: CASSPWGGSSYNEQFF
CDR3nt: TGTGCCAGCAGCCCGTGGGGCGGGAGCTCCTACAATGAGCAGTTCTTC

d_gene: NA
j_gene: TRBJ1-1
abundance: NA
v_gene: TRBV19
CDR3aa: CASSVWNTEAFF
CDR3nt: TGTGCCAGTAGTGTTTGGAACACTGAAGCTTTCTTT

d_gene: NA
j_gene: TRBJ2-3
abundance: few
v_gene: TRBV29-1
CDR3aa: CSATFRADTQYF
CDR3nt: TGCAGCGCGACATTTCGAGCAGATACGCAGTATTTT

d_gene: NA
j_gene: TRBJ2-7
abundance: NA
v_gene: TRBV6-1
CDR3aa: CASRLLYEQYF
CDR3nt: TGTGCCAGCAGGCTACTCTACGAGCAGTACTTC

d_gene: NA
j_gene: TRBJ2-1
abundance: NA
v_gene: TRBV30
CDR3aa: CAWSVSRVFRNEQFF
CDR3nt: TGTGCCTGGAGTGTCAGTAGGGTTTTTCGAAATGAGCAGTTCTTC

d_gene: TRBD2
j_gene: TRBJ2-7
abundance: NA
v_gene: TRBV5-6
CDR3aa: CASSQLAGGTYEQYF
CDR3nt: TGTGCCAGCAGCCAGCTAGCGGGAGGTACCTACGAGCAGTACTTC

d_gene: NA
j_gene: TRBJ2-3
abundance: NA
v_gene: TRBV7-9
CDR3aa: CASSPIGSDTQYF
CDR3nt: TGTGCCAGCAGCCCCATTGGGTCAGATACGCAGTATTTT

d_gene: NA
j_gene: TRBJ2-7
abundance: many
v_gene: TRBV13
CDR3aa: CASSLGASGSYEQYF
CDR3nt: TGTGCCAGCAGCTTGGGGGCCTCCGGCTCCTACGAGCAGTACTTC

d_gene: TRBD1
j_gene: TRBJ2-7
abundance: NA
v_gene: TRBV13
CDR3aa: CASSHRGSYEQYF
CDR3nt: TGTGCCAGCAGCCACAGGGGCTCCTACGAGCAGTACTTC

d_gene: TRBD2
j_gene: TRBJ2-1
abundance: many
v_gene: TRBV5-1
CDR3aa: CASGPGLATNEQFF
CDR3nt: TGCGCCAGCGGGCCGGGACTAGCGACAAATGAGCAGTTCTTC

d_gene: NA
j_gene: TRBJ2-1
abundance: NA
v_gene: TRBV29-1
CDR3aa: CSVEGRRQIYNEQFF
CDR3nt: TGCAGCGTTGAGGGTCGGAGACAGATCTACAATGAGCAGTTCTTC

d_gene: NA
j_gene: TRBJ2-7
abundance: NA
v_gene: TRBV29-1
CDR3aa: CSVEDAAVAQYF
CDR3nt: TGCAGCGTTGAAGATGCGGCGGTCGCGCAGTACTTC

d_gene: NA
j_gene: TRBJ2-6
abundance: NA
v_gene: TRBV5-6
CDR3aa: CASSLMSDGANVLTF
CDR3nt: TGTGCCAGCAGCTTGATGTCTGATGGGGCCAACGTCCTGACTTTC

d_gene: NA
j_gene: TRBJ2-1
abundance: NA
v_gene: TRBV4-3
CDR3aa: CASSQDWDNEQFF
CDR3nt: TGCGCCAGCAGCCAAGATTGGGACAATGAGCAGTTCTTC

d_gene: NA
j_gene: TRBJ2-3
abundance: NA
v_gene: TRBV5-4
CDR3aa: CASSPLAGARVGQYF
CDR3nt: TGTGCCAGCAGTCCCTTGGCGGGGGCGCGTGTCGGGCAGTATTTT

d_gene: NA
j_gene: TRBJ2-1
abundance: many
v_gene: TRBV27
CDR3aa: CASSVRGRGFNEQFF
CDR3nt: TGTGCCAGCAGTGTCAGGGGTCGGGGTTTCAATGAGCAGTTCTTC

d_gene: NA
j_gene: TRBJ2-7
abundance: many
v_gene: TRBV6-5
CDR3aa: CASSYSRAVYEQYF
CDR3nt: TGTGCCAGCAGTTACTCGAGGGCGGTTTACGAGCAGTACTTC

d_gene: NA
j_gene: TRBJ1-1
abundance: many
v_gene: TRBV19
CDR3aa: CASSKAPAGNTEAFF
CDR3nt: TGTGCCAGTAGTAAAGCCCCAGCCGGTAACACTGAAGCTTTCTTT

d_gene: TRBD2
j_gene: TRBJ2-2
abundance: NA
v_gene: TRBV5-4
CDR3aa: CASSLAGGGTGELFF
CDR3nt: TGTGCCAGCAGCTTGGCGGGAGGCGGGACCGGGGAGCTGTTTTTT

d_gene: TRBD1
j_gene: TRBJ2-1
abundance: NA
v_gene: TRBV28
CDR3aa: CASSLGTDYNEQFF
CDR3nt: TGTGCCAGCAGTTTGGGGACAGACTACAATGAGCAGTTCTTC

d_gene: NA
j_gene: TRBJ1-6
abundance: many
v_gene: TRBV6-5
CDR3aa: CASSSGSYNSPLHF
CDR3nt: TGTGCCAGCAGCTCAGGCTCCTATAATTCACCCCTCCACTTT

d_gene: NA
j_gene: TRBJ1-6
abundance: few
v_gene: TRBV30
CDR3aa: CAWSARGGSLHF
CDR3nt: TGTGCCTGGAGCGCGAGAGGGGGGTCCCTCCACTTT

d_gene: NA
j_gene: TRBJ1-5
abundance: many
v_gene: TRBV28
CDR3aa: CASRKSDSFSHQPQHF
CDR3nt: TGTGCCAGCAGGAAATCGGACAGTTTTTCCCATCAGCCCCAGCATTTT

d_gene: TRBD2
j_gene: TRBJ2-3
abundance: NA
v_gene: TRBV9
CDR3aa: CASSVGGRGGTDTQYF
CDR3nt: TGTGCCAGCAGCGTAGGCGGGAGGGGTGGCACAGATACGCAGTATTTT

d_gene: TRBD2
j_gene: TRBJ2-3
abundance: many
v_gene: TRBV29-1
CDR3aa: CSVEKAGSDTQYF
CDR3nt: TGCAGCGTTGAGAAAGCGGGATCTGATACGCAGTATTTT

d_gene: NA
j_gene: TRBJ1-1
abundance: few
v_gene: TRBV29-1
CDR3aa: CSVATTTNTEAFF
CDR3nt: TGCAGCGTCGCCACAACTACGAACACTGAAGCTTTCTTT

d_gene: NA
j_gene: TRBJ1-5
abundance: NA
v_gene: TRBV1
CDR3aa: CTSSGTAQSAQHF
CDR3nt: TGCACCAGCAGCGGGACAGCGCAATCAGCCCAGCATTTT

d_gene: TRBD1
j_gene: TRBJ1-2
abundance: few
v_gene: TRBV28
CDR3aa: CASSSTGTEGVYGYTF
CDR3nt: TGTGCCAGCAGTTCTACCGGGACAGAAGGAGTCTATGGCTACACCTTC

d_gene: TRBD1
j_gene: TRBJ2-7
abundance: NA
v_gene: TRBV6-5
CDR3aa: CASSTGARGYEQYF
CDR3nt: TGTGCCAGCAGCACAGGGGCGAGGGGGTACGAGCAGTACTTC

d_gene: NA
j_gene: TRBJ1-4
abundance: many
v_gene: TRBV7-9
CDR3aa: CASSLEYQGGGEKLFF
CDR3nt: TGTGCCAGCAGCTTAGAATACCAGGGCGGGGGAGAAAAACTGTTTTTT

d_gene: NA
j_gene: TRBJ2-5
abundance: many
v_gene: TRBV27
CDR3aa: CASSVLGPGRTQYF
CDR3nt: TGTGCCAGCAGTGTCCTGGGCCCCGGACGGACCCAGTACTTC

d_gene: TRBD1
j_gene: TRBJ1-2
abundance: many
v_gene: TRBV5-1
CDR3aa: CASSPTGGDGYTF
CDR3nt: TGCGCCAGCAGCCCGACAGGGGGCGATGGCTACACCTTC

d_gene: NA
j_gene: TRBJ2-3
abundance: NA
v_gene: TRBV30
CDR3aa: CAWSSSTDTQYF
CDR3nt: TGTGCCTGGTCCTCATCCACAGATACGCAGTATTTT

d_gene: NA
j_gene: TRBJ1-1
abundance: many
v_gene: TRBV28
CDR3aa: CASTLDRNTEAFF
CDR3nt: TGTGCCAGCACACTGGACAGAAACACTGAAGCTTTCTTT

d_gene: TRBD1
j_gene: TRBJ2-7
abundance: many
v_gene: TRBV7-2
CDR3aa: CASRATGFYEQYF
CDR3nt: TGTGCCAGCAGGGCGACAGGGTTCTACGAGCAGTACTTC

d_gene: NA
j_gene: TRBJ1-5
abundance: few
v_gene: TRBV7-2
CDR3aa: CASSLAPGTHWPQHF
CDR3nt: TGTGCCAGCAGCTTAGCGCCGGGAACCCATTGGCCCCAGCATTTT

d_gene: NA
j_gene: TRBJ1-2
abundance: many
v_gene: TRBV7-2
CDR3aa: CASSLDRDAGGYTF
CDR3nt: TGTGCCAGCAGCTTAGACAGGGATGCGGGTGGCTACACCTTC

d_gene: NA
j_gene: TRBJ2-1
abundance: NA
v_gene: TRBV25-1
CDR3aa: CASSEPRDSYNEQFF
CDR3nt: TGTGCCAGCAGTGAACCTAGGGACTCGTACAATGAGCAGTTCTTC

d_gene: NA
j_gene: TRBJ2-7
abundance: NA
v_gene: TRBV7-9
CDR3aa: CASSSPGLYEQYF
CDR3nt: TGTGCCAGCAGCTCTCCGGGACTCTACGAGCAGTACTTC

d_gene: TRBD2
j_gene: TRBJ2-3
abundance: few
v_gene: TRBV25-1
CDR3aa: CASSEGLAISTDTQYF
CDR3nt: TGTGCCAGCAGTGAAGGACTAGCGATCAGCACAGATACGCAGTATTTT

d_gene: TRBD1
j_gene: TRBJ1-3
abundance: NA
v_gene: TRBV28
CDR3aa: CASSSGQGAVSGNTIYF
CDR3nt: TGTGCCAGCAGTTCTGGACAGGGGGCGGTGTCTGGAAACACCATATATTTT